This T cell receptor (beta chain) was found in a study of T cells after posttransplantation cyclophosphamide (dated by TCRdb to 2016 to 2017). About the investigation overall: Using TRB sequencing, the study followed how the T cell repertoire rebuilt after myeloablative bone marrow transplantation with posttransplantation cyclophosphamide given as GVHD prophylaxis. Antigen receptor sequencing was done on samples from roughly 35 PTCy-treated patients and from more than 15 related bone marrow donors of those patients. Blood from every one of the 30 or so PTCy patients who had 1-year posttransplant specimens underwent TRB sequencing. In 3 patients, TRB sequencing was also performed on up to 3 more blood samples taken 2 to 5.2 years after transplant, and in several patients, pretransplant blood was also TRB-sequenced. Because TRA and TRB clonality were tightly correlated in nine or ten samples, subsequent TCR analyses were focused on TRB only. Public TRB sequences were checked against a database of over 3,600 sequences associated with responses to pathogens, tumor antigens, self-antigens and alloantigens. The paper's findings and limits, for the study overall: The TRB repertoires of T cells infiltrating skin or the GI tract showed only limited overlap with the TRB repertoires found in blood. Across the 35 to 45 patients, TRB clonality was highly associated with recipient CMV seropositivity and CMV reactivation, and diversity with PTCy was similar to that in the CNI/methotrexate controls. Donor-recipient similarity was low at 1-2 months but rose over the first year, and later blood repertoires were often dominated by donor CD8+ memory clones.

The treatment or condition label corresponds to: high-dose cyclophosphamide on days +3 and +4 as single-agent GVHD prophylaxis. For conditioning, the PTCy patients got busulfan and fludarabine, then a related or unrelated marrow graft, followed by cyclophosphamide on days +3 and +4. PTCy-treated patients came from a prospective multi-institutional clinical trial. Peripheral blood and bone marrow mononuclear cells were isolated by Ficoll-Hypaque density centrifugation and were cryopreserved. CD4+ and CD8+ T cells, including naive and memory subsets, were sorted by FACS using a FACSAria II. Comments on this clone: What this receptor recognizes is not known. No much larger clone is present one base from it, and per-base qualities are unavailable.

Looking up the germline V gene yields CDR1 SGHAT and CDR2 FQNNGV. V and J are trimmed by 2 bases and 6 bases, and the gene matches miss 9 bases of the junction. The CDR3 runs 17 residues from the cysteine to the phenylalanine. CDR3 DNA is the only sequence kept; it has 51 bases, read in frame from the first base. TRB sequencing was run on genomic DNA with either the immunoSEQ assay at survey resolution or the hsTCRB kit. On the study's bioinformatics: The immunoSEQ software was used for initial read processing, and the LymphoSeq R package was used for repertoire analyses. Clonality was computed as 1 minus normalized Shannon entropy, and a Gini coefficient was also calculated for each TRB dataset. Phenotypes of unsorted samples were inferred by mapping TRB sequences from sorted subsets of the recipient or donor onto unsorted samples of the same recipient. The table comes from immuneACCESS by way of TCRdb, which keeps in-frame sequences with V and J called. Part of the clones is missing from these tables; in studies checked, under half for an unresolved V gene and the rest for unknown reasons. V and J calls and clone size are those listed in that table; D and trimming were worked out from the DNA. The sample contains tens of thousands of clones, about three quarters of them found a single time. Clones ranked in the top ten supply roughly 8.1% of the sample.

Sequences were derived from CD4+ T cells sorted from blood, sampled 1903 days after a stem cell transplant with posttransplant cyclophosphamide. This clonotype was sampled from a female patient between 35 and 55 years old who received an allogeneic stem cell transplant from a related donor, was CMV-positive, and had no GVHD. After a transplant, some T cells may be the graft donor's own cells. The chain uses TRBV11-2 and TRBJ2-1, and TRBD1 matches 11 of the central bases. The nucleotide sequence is TGTGCCAGCAGCTTATTGATCGGGACAGGGGGTGTCAATGAGCAGTTCTTC. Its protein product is CASSLLIGTGGVNEQFF.